A selection of T cell receptor beta chains follows, all from one sample in a study of T cells in Graves' hyperthyroidism and ophthalmopathy. TCRdb recomputed calls from the multiplex PCR reads with MiXCR, one row per CDR3 protein. The sample carries a few hundred thousand distinct CDR3 sequences, more than 15% recorded once. Sequenced material: blood. The receptors were sampled from a woman aged 18 to 35 with Graves' ophthalmopathy. CDR3s include the opening cysteine and the closing phenylalanine or tryptophan. A D gene is named only where the DNA matches it firmly. Only part of the rows carry a size: once, few, many, or a class if the clone is expanded.

j_call	d_call	v_call	clone_size	cdr3_aa	cdr3_nt
TRBJ1-1	-	TRBV6-2/TRBV6-3	many	CASGASKGTEAFF	TGTGCCAGCGGGGCTTCAAAGGGGACTGAAGCTTTCTTT
TRBJ1-1	-	TRBV5-8	many	CASSGTMNTEAFF	TGTGCCAGCAGCGGGACAATGAACACTGAAGCTTTCTTT
TRBJ1-1	-	TRBV5-5	-	CASSLAPPLPRNTEAFF	TGTGCCAGCAGCTTGGCCCCGCCCCTCCCCCGGAACACTGAAGCTTTCTTT
TRBJ2-5	TRBD2	TRBV20-1	-	CSAVDIAGDQETQYF	TGCAGTGCTGTCGATATAGCGGGAGACCAGGAGACCCAGTACTTC
TRBJ2-5	TRBD2	TRBV20-1	-	CSASQTRGGYGETQYF	TGCAGTGCTAGCCAAACACGGGGGGGCTACGGGGAGACCCAGTACTTC
TRBJ1-5	-	TRBV12-3/TRBV12-4	many	CASSFIGGGEQPQHF	TGTGCCAGCAGTTTTATTGGGGGCGGAGAGCAGCCCCAGCATTTT
TRBJ2-1	TRBD2	TRBV20-1	-	CSARDGTNPYNEQFF	TGCAGTGCTAGAGACGGGACTAACCCCTACAATGAGCAGTTCTTC
TRBJ2-7	-	TRBV30	few	CAWSSGNEQYF	TGTGCCTGGAGTTCGGGAAACGAGCAGTACTTC
TRBJ2-7	-	TRBV5-8	-	CASRLVPTYEQYF	TGTGCCAGCAGATTAGTACCTACCTACGAGCAGTACTTC
TRBJ2-7	TRBD2	TRBV15	few	CATSRDIRASGSYEQYF	TGTGCCACCAGCAGAGATATTCGGGCTAGCGGCTCCTACGAGCAGTACTTC
TRBJ1-1	TRBD1	TRBV6-4	-	CASSKTGGDTEAFF	TGTGCCAGCAGCAAAACAGGGGGCGACACTGAAGCTTTCTTT
TRBJ2-1	TRBD1	TRBV6-1	many	CASTEPFGQGRRDNEQFF	TGTGCCAGCACCGAACCTTTTGGACAGGGGAGGAGGGACAATGAGCAGTTCTTC
TRBJ2-3	-	TRBV2	many	CASSAGPPSTDTQYF	TGTGCCAGCAGTGCGGGCCCACCTAGCACAGATACGCAGTATTTT
TRBJ2-1	TRBD2	TRBV5-4	-	CASSILAGGGLNNEQFF	TGTGCCAGCAGCATACTAGCGGGAGGGGGTTTGAACAATGAGCAGTTCTTC
TRBJ1-3	-	TRBV9	-	CASSGFGGLSGNTIYF	TGTGCCAGCAGCGGGTTCGGAGGGCTCTCTGGAAACACCATATATTTT
TRBJ1-5	TRBD1	TRBV6-1	-	CASNRGADQPQHF	TGTGCCAGTAACAGGGGCGCGGATCAGCCCCAGCATTTT